This TCR beta chain was identified in a study of shared T cell receptors in the human thymus. TCRdb keeps only in-frame clones here, not all; method: immunoSEQ multiplex PCR. The repertoire holds approximately 760,000 clones, with around 85% as singletons. The trim removed 8 bases at V and 1 base at J, leaving 5 bases unmatched. Per germline, CDR1 ENHRY and CDR2 SYGVKD. The CDR3 length is 14 residues. This sample also belongs to another study, concerning human thymus T cells. From that report: Donation came from healthy Finnish infants having corrective surgery for congenital heart defects. Corrective heart surgery yielded resections, and these provided the thymus tissue. In unrelated individuals, thymic repertoires overlapped highly, according to related research.

This sequence originates from a girl less than two years old with a congenital heart defect. The sample was thymocytes. The chain uses TRBV10-3 and TRBJ1-1, with 9 bases that match TRBD1. The CDR3: CAIGGQGENTEAFF. DNA for the CDR3: TGTGCCATCGGGGGACAGGGTGAGAACACTGAAGCTTTCTTT.